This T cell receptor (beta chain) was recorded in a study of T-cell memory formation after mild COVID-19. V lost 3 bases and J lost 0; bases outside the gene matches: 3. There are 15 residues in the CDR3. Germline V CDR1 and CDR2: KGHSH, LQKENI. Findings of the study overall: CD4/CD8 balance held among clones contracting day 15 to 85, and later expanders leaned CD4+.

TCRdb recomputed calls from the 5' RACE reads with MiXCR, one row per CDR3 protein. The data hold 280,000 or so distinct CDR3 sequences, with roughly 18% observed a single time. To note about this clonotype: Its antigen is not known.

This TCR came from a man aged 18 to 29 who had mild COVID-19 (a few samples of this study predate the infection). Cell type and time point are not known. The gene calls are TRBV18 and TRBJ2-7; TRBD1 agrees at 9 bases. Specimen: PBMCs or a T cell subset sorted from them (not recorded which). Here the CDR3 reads CASSPETGGSYEQYF. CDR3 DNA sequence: TGTGCCAGCTCACCGGAGACAGGGGGCTCCTACGAGCAGTACTTC.